This TCR beta chain was retrieved from a study of graft-versus-host responses after intestinal transplantation. The data were produced by immunoSEQ multiplex PCR, yet TCRdb's version contains in-frame clones alone and is incomplete. The sample holds about 92,000 clones, roughly four fifths seen once. Findings and limits, study-wide: Early after transplant, HvG declines were associated with peak levels of circulating GvH clones.

This CDR3 comprises 11 residues. V lost 7 bases and J lost 2, with 9 bases in between. Germline V gives CDR1 DFQATT, CDR2 SNEGSKA (reference sequence). In regard to this clone: The antigen is undetermined.

The source is a human donor who received an intestinal transplant. The source was unstimulated CD8+ T cells sorted from spleen or lymph node cells, collected before intestinal transplant. This sequence joins TRBV20-1 and TRBJ2-7; D possibly uses TRBD1 or TRBD2 (6 bases each). CDR3 region: CSGRGTYEQYF. Written as DNA, the CDR3 is TGCAGTGGGAGGGGGACCTACGAGCAGTACTTC.